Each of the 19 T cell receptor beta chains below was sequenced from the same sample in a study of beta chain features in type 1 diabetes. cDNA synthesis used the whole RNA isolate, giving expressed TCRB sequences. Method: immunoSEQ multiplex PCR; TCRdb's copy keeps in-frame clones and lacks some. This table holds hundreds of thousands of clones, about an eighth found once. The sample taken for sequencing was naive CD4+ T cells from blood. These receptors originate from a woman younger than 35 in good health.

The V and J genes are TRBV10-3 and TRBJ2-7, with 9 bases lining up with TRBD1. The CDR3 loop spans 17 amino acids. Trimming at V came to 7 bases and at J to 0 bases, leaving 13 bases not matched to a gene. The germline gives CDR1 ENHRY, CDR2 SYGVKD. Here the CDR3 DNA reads TGTGCCATCATGGGAGACAGGGGGAAATCCCTCTCCTACGAGCAGTACTTC. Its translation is CAIMGDRGKSLSYEQYF.

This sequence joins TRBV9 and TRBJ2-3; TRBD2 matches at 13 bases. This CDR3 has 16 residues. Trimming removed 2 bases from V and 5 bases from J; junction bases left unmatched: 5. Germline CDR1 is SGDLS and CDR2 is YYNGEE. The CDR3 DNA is TGTGCCAGCAGCGTCGGACTAGCGGGAGAGGGAGATACGCAGTATTTT. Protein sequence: CASSVGLAGEGDTQYF. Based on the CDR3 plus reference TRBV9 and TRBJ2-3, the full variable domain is DSGVTQTPKHLITATGQRVTLRCSPRSGDLSVYWYQQSLDQGLQFLIQYYNGEERAKGNILERFSAQQFPDLHSELNLSSLELGDSALYFCASSVGLAGEGDTQYFGPGTRLTVL.

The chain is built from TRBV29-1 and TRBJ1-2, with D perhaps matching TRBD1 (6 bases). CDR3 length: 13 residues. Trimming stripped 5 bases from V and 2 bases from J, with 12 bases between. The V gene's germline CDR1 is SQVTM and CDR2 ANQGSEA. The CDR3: CSVLGGGNYGYTF. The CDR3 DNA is TGCAGCGTTTTGGGGGGCGGGAACTATGGCTACACCTTC. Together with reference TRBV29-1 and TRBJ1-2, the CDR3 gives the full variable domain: SAVISQKPSRDICQRGTSLTIQCQVDSQVTMMFWYRQQPGQSLTLIATANQGSEATYESGFVIDKFPISRPNLTFSTLTVSNMSPEDSSIYLCSVLGGGNYGYTFGSGTRLTVV.

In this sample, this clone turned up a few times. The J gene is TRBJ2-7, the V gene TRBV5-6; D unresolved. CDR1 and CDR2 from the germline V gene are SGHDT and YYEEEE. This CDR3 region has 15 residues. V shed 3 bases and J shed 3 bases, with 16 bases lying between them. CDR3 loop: CASSSRALRRYEQYF. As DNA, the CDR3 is TGTGCCAGCAGCTCCCGGGCCCTGAGGCGCTACGAGCAGTACTTC. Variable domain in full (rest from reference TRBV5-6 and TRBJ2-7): DAGVTQSPTHLIKTRGQQVTLRCSPKSGHDTVSWYQQALGQGPQFIFQYYEEEERQRGNFPDRFSGHQFPNYSSELNVNALLLGDSALYLCASSSRALRRYEQYFGPGTRLTVT.

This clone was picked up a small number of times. This chain's CDR3 is CASASGQYAEKLFF. In nucleotides, the CDR3 is TGTGCCAGCGCCTCCGGACAGTACGCCGAAAAACTGTTTTTT. The chain carries TRBV7-2 and TRBJ1-4; D possibly corresponds to TRBD1 (6 bases). V was pared by 8 bases and J by 8 bases, with 18 bases between. The CDR3 runs 14 residues. In germline, CDR1 is SGHTA, CDR2 FQGNSA. The whole variable domain, remainder taken from reference TRBV7-2 and TRBJ1-4, is GAGVSQSPSNKVTEKGKDVELRCDPISGHTALYWYRQSLGQGLEFLIYFQGNSAPDKSGLPSDRFSAERTGGSVSTLTIQRTQQEDSAVYLCASASGQYAEKLFFGSGTQLSVL.

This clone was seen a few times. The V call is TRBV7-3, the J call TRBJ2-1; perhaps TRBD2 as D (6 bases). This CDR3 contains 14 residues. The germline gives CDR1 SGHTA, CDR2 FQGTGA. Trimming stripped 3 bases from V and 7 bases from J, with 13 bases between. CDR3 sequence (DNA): TGTGCCAGCAGCTTTGGAAGTCGGGGGAATGAGCAGTTCTTC. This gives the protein CASSFGSRGNEQFF.

The CDR3 loop reads CASSLRASSYEQYF. The CDR3 DNA sequence: TGCGCCAGCAGCCTGCGGGCTAGCTCCTACGAGCAGTACTTC. The chain uses TRBV5-1 and TRBJ2-7; weak D call: TRBD2 (5 bases). The V end lost 4 bases, the J end lost 0 bases, and 11 bases lay between the germline ends. Germline CDR1 reads SGHRS; CDR2 reads YFSETQ. This CDR3 contains 14 residues.

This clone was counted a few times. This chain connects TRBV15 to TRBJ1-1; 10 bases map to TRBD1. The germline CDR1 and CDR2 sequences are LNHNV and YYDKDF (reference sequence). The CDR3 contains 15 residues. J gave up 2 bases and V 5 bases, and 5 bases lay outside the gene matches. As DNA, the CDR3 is TGTGCCACCAGCGGGTGGACAGGGGGTAACACTGAAGCTTTCTTT. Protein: CATSGWTGGNTEAFF.

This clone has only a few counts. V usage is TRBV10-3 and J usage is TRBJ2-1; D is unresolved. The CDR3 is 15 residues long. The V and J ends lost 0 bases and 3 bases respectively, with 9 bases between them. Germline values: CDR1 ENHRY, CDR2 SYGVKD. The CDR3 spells CAISESVSYYNEQFF. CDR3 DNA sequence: TGTGCCATCAGTGAGTCGGTTTCCTACTACAATGAGCAGTTCTTC.

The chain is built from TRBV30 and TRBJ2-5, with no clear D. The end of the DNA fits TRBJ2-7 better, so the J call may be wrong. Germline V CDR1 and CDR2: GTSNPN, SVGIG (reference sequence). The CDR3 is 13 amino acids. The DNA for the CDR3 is TGTGCCCATCACCCCAGAAATTCCTACGAGCAGTACTTC. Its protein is CAHHPRNSYEQYF.

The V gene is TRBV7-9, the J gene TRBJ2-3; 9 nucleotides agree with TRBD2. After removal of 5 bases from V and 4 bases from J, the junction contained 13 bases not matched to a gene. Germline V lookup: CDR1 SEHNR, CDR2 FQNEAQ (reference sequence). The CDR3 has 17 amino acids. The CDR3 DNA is TGTGCCAGCAGCCTTCTCTTAGCGGGAGTAACGCCAGATACGCAGTATTTT. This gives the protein CASSLLLAGVTPDTQYF. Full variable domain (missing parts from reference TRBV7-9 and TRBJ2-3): DTGVSQNPRHKITKRGQNVTFRCDPISEHNRLYWYRQTLGQGPEFLTYFQNEAQLEKSRLLSDRFSAERPKGSFSTLEIQRTEQGDSAMYLCASSLLLAGVTPDTQYFGPGTRLTVL.

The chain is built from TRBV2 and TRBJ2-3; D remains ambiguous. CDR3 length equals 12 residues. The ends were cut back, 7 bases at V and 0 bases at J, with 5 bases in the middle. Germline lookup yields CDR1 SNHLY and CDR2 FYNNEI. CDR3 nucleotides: TGTGCCAGCACGGGTAGCACAGATACGCAGTATTTT. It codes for CASTGSTDTQYF.

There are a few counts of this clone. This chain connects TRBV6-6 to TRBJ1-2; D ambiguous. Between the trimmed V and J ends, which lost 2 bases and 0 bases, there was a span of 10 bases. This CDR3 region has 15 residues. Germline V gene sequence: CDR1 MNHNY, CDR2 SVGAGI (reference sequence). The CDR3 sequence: CASSYPRSANYGYTF. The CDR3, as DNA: TGTGCCAGCAGTTACCCGCGTTCGGCTAACTATGGCTACACCTTC.

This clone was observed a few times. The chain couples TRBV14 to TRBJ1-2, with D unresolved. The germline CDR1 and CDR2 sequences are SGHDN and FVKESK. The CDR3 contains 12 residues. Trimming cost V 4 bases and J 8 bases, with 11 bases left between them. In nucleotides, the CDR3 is TGTGCCAGCAGCCCACTGGGAGAAGGCTACACCTTC. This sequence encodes CASSPLGEGYTF.

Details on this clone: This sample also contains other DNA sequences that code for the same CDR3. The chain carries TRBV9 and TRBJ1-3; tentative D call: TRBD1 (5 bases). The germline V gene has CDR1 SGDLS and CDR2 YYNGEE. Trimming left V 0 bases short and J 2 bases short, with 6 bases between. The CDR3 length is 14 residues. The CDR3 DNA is TGTGCCAGCAGCGTAGGCAGGGCTGGAAACACCATATATTTT. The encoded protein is CASSVGRAGNTIYF.

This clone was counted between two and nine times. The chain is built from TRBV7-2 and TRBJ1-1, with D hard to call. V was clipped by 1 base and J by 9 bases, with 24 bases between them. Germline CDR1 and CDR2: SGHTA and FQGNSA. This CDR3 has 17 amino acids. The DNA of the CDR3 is TGTGCCAGCAGCTTAGACGGCCTTGCAGGTCAAGCCGGTAAAGCTTTCTTT. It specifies CASSLDGLAGQAGKAFF.

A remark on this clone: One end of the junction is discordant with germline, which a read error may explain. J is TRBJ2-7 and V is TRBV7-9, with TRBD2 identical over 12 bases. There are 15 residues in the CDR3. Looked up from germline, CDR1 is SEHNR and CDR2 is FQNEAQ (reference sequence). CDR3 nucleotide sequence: TGTGCCAGCAGCTTGGGGACTAGCGGGTCGGTAGCCACACAATTC. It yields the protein CASSLGTSGSVATQF. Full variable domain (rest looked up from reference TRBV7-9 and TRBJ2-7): DTGVSQNPRHKITKRGQNVTFRCDPISEHNRLYWYRQTLGQGPEFLTYFQNEAQLEKSRLLSDRFSAERPKGSFSTLEIQRTEQGDSAMYLCASSLGTSGSVATQFGPGTRLTVT.

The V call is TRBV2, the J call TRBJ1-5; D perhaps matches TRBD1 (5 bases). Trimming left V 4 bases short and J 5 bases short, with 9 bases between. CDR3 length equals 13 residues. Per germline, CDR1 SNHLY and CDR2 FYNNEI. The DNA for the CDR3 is TGTGCCAGCAGTGCACAGGATTATCAGCCCCAGCATTTT. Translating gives CASSAQDYQPQHF.

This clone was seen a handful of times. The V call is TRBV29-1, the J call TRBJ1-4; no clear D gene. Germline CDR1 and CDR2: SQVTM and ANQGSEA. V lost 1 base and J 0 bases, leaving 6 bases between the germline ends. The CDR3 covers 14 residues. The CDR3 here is CSVEVIATNEKLFF. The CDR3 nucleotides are TGCAGCGTTGAAGTTATAGCAACTAATGAAAAACTGTTTTTT.